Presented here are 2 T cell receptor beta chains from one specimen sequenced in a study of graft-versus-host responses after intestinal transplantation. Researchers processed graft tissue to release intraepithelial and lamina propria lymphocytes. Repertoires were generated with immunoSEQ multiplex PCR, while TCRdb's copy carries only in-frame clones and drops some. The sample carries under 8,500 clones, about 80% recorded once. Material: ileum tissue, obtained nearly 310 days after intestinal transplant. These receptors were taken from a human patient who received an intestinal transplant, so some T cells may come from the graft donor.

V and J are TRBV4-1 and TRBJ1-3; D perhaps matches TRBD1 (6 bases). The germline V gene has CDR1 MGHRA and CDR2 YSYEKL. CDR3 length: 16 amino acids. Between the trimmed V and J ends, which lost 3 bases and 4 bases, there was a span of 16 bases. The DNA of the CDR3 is TGCGCCAGCAGCCAGCTAATAACAGGGTACGGAAACACCATATATTTT. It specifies CASSQLITGYGNTIYF.

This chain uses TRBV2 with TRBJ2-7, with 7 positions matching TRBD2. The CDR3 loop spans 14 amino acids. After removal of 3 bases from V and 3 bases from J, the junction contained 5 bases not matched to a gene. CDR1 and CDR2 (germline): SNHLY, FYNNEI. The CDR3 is CASSEWEGLYEQYF. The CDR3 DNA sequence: TGTGCCAGCAGTGAGTGGGAGGGCCTCTACGAGCAGTACTTC.